The next 7 T cell receptor beta chains were all read from a single sample in a study of control samples from healthy donors and cancer patients. Assay: immunoSEQ multiplex PCR; the TCRdb copy retains only in-frame clones and omits some. The sample gives tens of thousands of clones, approximately 84% of which show up once; about 15% is in the top ten. What was sequenced was blood. The receptors stem from a middle-aged man in good health.

The gene calls are TRBV7-2 and TRBJ2-1; 8 bases agree with TRBD1. CDR3 length equals 13 residues. The germline gives CDR1 SGHTA, CDR2 FQGNSA. The ends lost 5 bases at V and 13 bases at J; junction bases unmatched: 10. The CDR3 nucleotides read TGTGCCAGCAGCCCCATGGCGGACAGGGTCCAGTTCTTC. Protein: CASSPMADRVQFF.

V and J are TRBV4-3 and TRBJ2-1; TRBD2 agrees at 12 bases. The J segment lost 3 bases and the V segment lost 1 base, leaving 4 bases of the junction unmatched. This CDR3 comprises 17 residues. Germline V gene sequence: CDR1 LGHNA, CDR2 YSLEER. CDR3 bases: TGCGCCAGCAGCCAAGGGACTAGCGGGAAACGCTACAATGAGCAGTTCTTC. The encoded protein is CASSQGTSGKRYNEQFF.

This rearrangement joins TRBV5-1 to TRBJ2-7; 7 nucleotides agree with TRBD1. V lost 4 bases, J lost 6 bases, and 16 bases stayed unmatched. The CDR3 extends over 16 amino acids. Germline V CDR1 and CDR2: SGHRS, YFSETQ. DNA for the CDR3: TGCGCCAGCAGCCCGGGTGGCGCAGGGGGTGAGGGCGAGCAGTACTTC. Translated: CASSPGGAGGEGEQYF.

The rearrangement links TRBV7-2 to TRBJ1-4; the D is unclear. With 4 bases removed from V and 8 bases from J, the gap between germline ends came to 17 bases. The germline gives CDR1 SGHTA, CDR2 FQGNSA. This CDR3 has 15 residues. CDR3 loop: CASSSSSLLSEKLFF. CDR3 coding DNA: TGTGCCAGCAGCTCCTCGTCCCTCCTGAGCGAAAAACTGTTTTTT.

This clone was seen only once. The chain is built from TRBV21-1 and TRBJ2-5; the table's D gene call, TRBD2, was not cross checked with the DNA. TRBV21-1 is a listed pseudogene. This CDR3 has 15 amino acids. The DNA for the CDR3 is TGTGCCAGCAGCAAGAAACTAGCGCTCCAAGAGACCCAGTACTTC. It translates to CASSKKLALQETQYF.

J is TRBJ2-3 and V is TRBV7-2; no definite D call. The V end was cut by 5 bases, the J end by 5 bases, with 8 bases between. The CDR3 totals 12 residues. Germline CDR1 and CDR2: SGHTA and FQGNSA. The CDR3 DNA is TGTGCCAGCAGCCCTGGTAGAGATACGCAGTATTTT. This translates into CASSPGRDTQYF.

This clone was seen only once. V usage is TRBV7-8 and J usage is TRBJ2-1, with D possibly being TRBD1 or TRBD2 (5 bases each). Germline V CDR1 and CDR2: SGHVS, FQNEAQ. Deletions cut 5 bases from V and 7 bases from J, with 21 bases between. This CDR3 contains 16 residues. The CDR3: CASSGTLASTRNEQFF. The CDR3 DNA follows: TGTGCCAGCAGCGGGACCCTCGCCTCCACGCGGAATGAGCAGTTCTTC.